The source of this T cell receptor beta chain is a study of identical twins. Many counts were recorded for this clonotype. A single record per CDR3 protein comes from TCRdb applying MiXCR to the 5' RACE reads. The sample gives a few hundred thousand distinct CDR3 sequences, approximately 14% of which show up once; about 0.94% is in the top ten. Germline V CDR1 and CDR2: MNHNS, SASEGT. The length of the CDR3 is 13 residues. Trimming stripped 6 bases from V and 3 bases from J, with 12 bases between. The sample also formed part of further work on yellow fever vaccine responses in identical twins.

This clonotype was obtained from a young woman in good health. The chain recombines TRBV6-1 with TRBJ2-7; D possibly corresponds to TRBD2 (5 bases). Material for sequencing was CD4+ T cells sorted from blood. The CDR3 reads CASRRPGNYEQYF. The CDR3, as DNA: TGTGCCAGCAGGCGTCCGGGGAACTACGAGCAGTACTTC.